The clone carrying this TCR beta chain was seen more than once but under ten times. Its antigen is currently unknown. This record belongs to a study of beta chain features in type 1 diabetes. Study results and caveats: A moderate, significant TCRB CDR3 shortening appeared in type 1 diabetes across four CD4+ subsets.

cDNA synthesis used the whole RNA isolate, giving expressed TCRB sequences. Only in-frame clones appear in the TCRdb table, and some are missing; sequencing was by immunoSEQ multiplex PCR. The data show 330,000 or so clones, roughly 13% seen once. Sequencing input: naive CD4+ T cells from blood. This sequence originates from a young woman with type 1 diabetes.

In DNA form, the CDR3 reads TGTGCCAGCAGCTTAGCGGGAGGCCCAAACACCGGGGAGCTGTTTTTT. Translated, it gives CASSLAGGPNTGELFF. The chain carries TRBV7-2 and TRBJ2-2; the D gene is possibly TRBD2 (6 bases). Germline V gene data show CDR1 as SGHTA and CDR2 as FQGNSA. CDR3 size: 16 residues. The V end lost 0 bases, the J end lost 2 bases, and 10 bases lay between the germline ends.